This TCR beta chain was documented in a study of blood T cell repertoires in COVID-19. Study summary: COVID-19 samples, acute and convalescent, were from the United States, Italy and Spain. T cells, B-cell-depleted T cells, or PBMCs provided the cDNA or gDNA that served as material.

With 0 bases removed from V and 0 bases from J, the gap between germline ends came to 9 bases. Germline V gives CDR1 SGHNT, CDR2 YYREEE (reference sequence). The CDR3 length is 15 residues. Seattle participants joined during active infection and were tracked over time. Original analysis: From reference gene primer amplification, estimates of nucleated cell counts were derived. Produced via immunoSEQ multiplex PCR; TCRdb's table is partial and in-frame only. The V and J calls and the clone size are those of that table, but D and trimming were determined from the DNA. The sample lists roughly 200,000 clones, around 83% occurring once.

J is TRBJ1-1 and V is TRBV5-4, with a possible D match to TRBD1 (5 bases). Sequencing was performed on peripheral blood. This TCR came from an elderly woman with COVID-19, enrolled during active disease. This CDR3 is CASSLGGGMNTEAFF. As DNA, the CDR3 is TGTGCCAGCAGCTTGGGCGGGGGGATGAACACTGAAGCTTTCTTT.